This T cell receptor beta chain was found in a study of T cell repertoires in cytomegalovirus infection. General study findings and limits: Pooled public TCR beta family frequency picked out CMV carriers with the relevant HLA. HLA-C-restricted CMV clonotypes gave the most frequent clonotype in two of eight donors.

Via MiXCR, TCRdb re-called the reads, giving one row per CDR3 protein. The data show roughly 180,000 distinct CDR3 sequences, approximately 18% seen once. Germline CDR1 reads SGHTA; CDR2 reads FQGTGA. This CDR3 region has 14 residues. Trimming removed 2 bases from V and 6 bases from J, with 13 bases in between. About this clonotype: Antigen unknown.

This receptor was taken from a human donor in good health (CMV status not recorded). Some clones in this sample may be carry-over from other donors' samples. The chain is built from TRBV7-3 and TRBJ2-5, with D possibly TRBD1 on 7 matching bases. Input material: CD8+ T cells from PBMCs. CDR3 coding DNA: TGTGCCAGCAGCTTAGGGGGGACAGACCAGACCCAGTACTTC. Amino acids: CASSLGGTDQTQYF. Looking up the rest from reference TRBV7-3 and TRBJ2-5 gives the full variable domain: GAGVSQTPSNKVTEKGKYVELRCDPISGHTALYWYRQSLGQGPEFLIYFQGTGAADDSGLPNDRFFAVRPEGSVSTLKIQRTERGDSAVYLCASSLGGTDQTQYFGPGTRLLVL.